A single sample gave rise to the 14 T cell receptor beta chains below, sequenced in a study of T cell changes during pregnancy in multiple sclerosis. The data were produced by immunoSEQ multiplex PCR, yet TCRdb's version contains in-frame clones alone and is incomplete. The table shows approximately 88,000 clones, with around 93% occurring only once. Here the sequenced sample was peripheral blood, taken in the third trimester of pregnancy. The receptor source for this set is a female donor with multiple sclerosis, enrolled in a pregnancy study.

The genes are TRBV6-5 and TRBJ2-6; D call uncertain. CDR3 length: 14 amino acids. Germline CDR1 reads MNHEY; CDR2 reads SVGAGI. V shed 4 bases and J shed 4 bases, with 8 bases lying between them. The CDR3 sequence: CASSLLGGANVLTF. The CDR3 nucleotides read TGTGCCAGCAGTTTACTCGGGGGGGCCAACGTCCTGACTTTC.

V usage is TRBV5-4 and J usage is TRBJ1-1; perhaps TRBD1 as D (5 bases). The CDR3 loop spans 17 amino acids. Germline-derived CDR1 and CDR2 are SGHNT and YYREEE (reference sequence). Trimming removed 0 bases at V and 0 bases at J, with 15 bases between. The CDR3 DNA reads TGTGCCAGCAGCTTGGGGGGGGGAGGGGCCATGAACACTGAAGCTTTCTTT. Protein product: CASSLGGGGAMNTEAFF.

The chain employs TRBV7-9 and TRBJ2-2; TRBD1 agrees at 8 bases. The CDR3 totals 17 residues. The junction had 11 bases not matched to a gene; V was cut back by 2 bases and J by 6 bases. The germline V gene has CDR1 SEHNR and CDR2 FQNEAQ (reference sequence). The CDR3 nucleotides are TGTGCCAGCAGCTTAATTGTGGCAGGGGGCACGGCCGGGGAGCTGTTTTTT. This translates into CASSLIVAGGTAGELFF.

V is TRBV7-9 and J is TRBJ2-1, with 8 nucleotides matching TRBD2. V shed 1 base, J shed 7 bases, and the junction held 0 bases outside the gene matches. This CDR3 has 13 amino acids. Germline CDR1 and CDR2: SEHNR and FQNEAQ (reference sequence). This CDR3 is CASSLGLANEQFF. In DNA form, the CDR3 reads TGTGCCAGCAGCTTAGGACTAGCGAATGAGCAGTTCTTC.

The chain joins TRBV2 to TRBJ1-1; TRBD1 aligns across 8 bases. This CDR3 is 14 amino acids long. The V segment lost 5 bases and the J segment 4 bases; nucleotides outside the gene matches: 6. CDR1 and CDR2 (germline): SNHLY, FYNNEI. The chain's CDR3 is CASSLRDRSTEAFF. The DNA of the CDR3 is TGTGCCAGCAGTCTCCGGGACAGGAGCACTGAAGCTTTCTTT.

The chain links TRBV5-1 to TRBJ2-5; perhaps TRBD2 as D (6 bases). The germline V gene encodes CDR1 SGHRS and CDR2 YFSETQ. The CDR3 is 14 residues long. V lost 3 bases and J 4 bases, leaving 13 bases between the germline ends. The CDR3 region has the DNA TGCGCCAGCAGCTACCGGGAGACACTAGAGACCCAGTACTTC. Translation gives CASSYRETLETQYF.

V gene TRBV19 combines with J gene TRBJ1-2; 9 nucleotides match TRBD1. Trimming removed 4 bases from V and 4 bases from J; junction bases left unmatched: 16. The CDR3 covers 18 residues. In germline, CDR1 is LNHDA, CDR2 SQIVND (reference sequence). The CDR3 DNA reads as TGTGCCAGTAGTACGCCCCGAGGACAGGGGACTTGGATCTATGGCTACACCTTC. It is translated as CASSTPRGQGTWIYGYTF.

J is TRBJ2-3 and V is TRBV5-4, with 8 bases identical to TRBD2. The CDR3 contains 16 residues. Per germline, CDR1 SGHNT and CDR2 YYREEE (reference sequence). V lost 4 bases, J lost 3 bases, and 10 bases stayed unmatched. The CDR3 DNA follows: TGTGCCAGCAGCCCCGCGGAGCGGGAGTGGACAGATACGCAGTATTTT. Translating gives CASSPAEREWTDTQYF.

The chain couples TRBV4-2 to TRBJ2-2, with 8 bases matching TRBD2. CDR1 is LGHNA, CDR2 YNFKEQ, per germline. V dropped 0 bases and J dropped 0; count of bases not matched to a gene: 6. This CDR3 region has 18 residues. CDR3 protein: CASSQDGRASANTGELFF. The CDR3 region has the DNA TGTGCCAGCAGCCAAGACGGGAGGGCCTCGGCGAACACCGGGGAGCTGTTTTTT.

A single count supports this clone. This chain connects TRBV10-3 to TRBJ2-1; 7 bases match TRBD2. CDR3 size: 15 residues. With 4 bases clipped from V and 6 bases from J, the junction kept 9 bases outside the gene matches. Germline V CDR1 and CDR2: ENHRY, SYGVKD. The CDR3 bases are TGTGCCATCAGTGGGTCCGGGACTATGATCAATGAGCAGTTCTTC. Its protein product is CAISGSGTMINEQFF.

The chain uses TRBV9 and TRBJ1-2; the D is unclear. The CDR3 is 12 residues long. Germline CDR1 and CDR2: SGDLS and YYNGEE. V lost 4 bases and J lost 4, with 8 bases in between. For the CDR3, the DNA is TGTGCCAGCAGCACGGGATTCTATGGCTACACCTTC. Residues: CASSTGFYGYTF.

The chain combines TRBV7-9 with TRBJ1-2, with TRBD1 matching 7 bases. The CDR3 covers 13 residues. From germline, CDR1 is SEHNR and CDR2 FQNEAQ (reference sequence). The V segment lost 2 bases and the J segment 8 bases; nucleotides outside the gene matches: 5. The CDR3 protein is CASSLPGQAGYTF. The CDR3 nucleotides are TGTGCCAGCAGCTTACCAGGACAGGCGGGCTACACCTTC. The whole variable domain, remainder taken from reference TRBV7-9 and TRBJ1-2, is DTGVSQNPRHKITKRGQNVTFRCDPISEHNRLYWYRQTLGQGPEFLTYFQNEAQLEKSRLLSDRFSAERPKGSFSTLEIQRTEQGDSAMYLCASSLPGQAGYTFGSGTRLTVV.

Here the CDR3 DNA reads TGTGCCAGCAGTTATGCAGGGAGGTACGAGCAGTACTTC. Its protein product is CASSYAGRYEQYF. The chain is built from TRBV27 and TRBJ2-7, with D maybe TRBD2 (6 bases). Trimming removed 4 bases at V and 4 bases at J, with 11 bases between. CDR1 is MNHEY and CDR2 is SMNVEV in the germline V gene (reference sequence). This CDR3 is 13 amino acids long.

The chain uses TRBV9 and TRBJ2-5; D ambiguous. CDR1 is SGDLS and CDR2 is YYNGEE in the germline V gene. V lost 2 bases, J lost 1 base, and 9 bases lay in between. The CDR3 spans 14 residues. The CDR3 nucleotides are TGTGCCAGCAGCGTTTCAGGCTTCCAAGAGACCCAGTACTTC. Translating gives CASSVSGFQETQYF.